The TCR beta chain described here comes from a study of tumor-infiltrating lymphocytes in oesophageal squamous cell carcinoma. TCRdb itself ran the PCR reads through MiXCR, one entry per CDR3 protein. The table records 15,000 to 20,000 distinct CDR3 sequences, less than 55% of them present only once. CDR3 length: 13 amino acids. V was trimmed by 2 bases and J by 2 bases, leaving 5 bases between them. The V gene's germline CDR1 is MNHNY and CDR2 SVGAGI (reference sequence). Judged by abundance, this clonotype is medium-sized (0.01 to 0.1%). Sample: blood. The TCR sequence derives from a female donor with esophageal squamous cell carcinoma. The chain links TRBV6-6 to TRBJ2-3; D call uncertain. The CDR3 bases are TGTGCCAGCAGTTACGGAACCACAGATACGCAGTATTTT. It is translated as CASSYGTTDTQYF.